This T cell receptor (beta chain) was sequenced during a study of T cells in Graves' hyperthyroidism and ophthalmopathy. In germline, CDR1 is DFQATT, CDR2 SNEGSKA (reference sequence). The length of the CDR3 is 12 residues. The ends were cut back, 8 bases at V and 0 bases at J, with 7 bases in the middle. Ten or more counts support this clonotype. The TCR beta CDR3 regions underwent amplification using RNA transcripts as the source. HTBI primers were used for first-round RT-PCR of the TCR CDR3. One entry per CDR3 protein, called by TCRdb with MiXCR from the multiplex PCR reads. The sample lists more than 350,000 distinct CDR3 sequences; more than 12% were seen once. Graves' hyperthyroidism without ophthalmopathy progression within 18 months was termed stable. Clinical symptoms, serum thyroxine, TRAb, thyroid ultrasound and orbital computed tomography established diagnosis. PBMCs stemmed from 10 ml fresh peripheral blood.

The sequenced material came from blood. The chain links TRBV20-1 to TRBJ2-2; the D is unclear. The clonotype originates from a woman in her 30s with Graves' hyperthyroidism. CDR3 DNA sequence: TGCAGTTCCGGATCGAACACCGGGGAGCTGTTTTTT. Translated, it gives CSSGSNTGELFF.